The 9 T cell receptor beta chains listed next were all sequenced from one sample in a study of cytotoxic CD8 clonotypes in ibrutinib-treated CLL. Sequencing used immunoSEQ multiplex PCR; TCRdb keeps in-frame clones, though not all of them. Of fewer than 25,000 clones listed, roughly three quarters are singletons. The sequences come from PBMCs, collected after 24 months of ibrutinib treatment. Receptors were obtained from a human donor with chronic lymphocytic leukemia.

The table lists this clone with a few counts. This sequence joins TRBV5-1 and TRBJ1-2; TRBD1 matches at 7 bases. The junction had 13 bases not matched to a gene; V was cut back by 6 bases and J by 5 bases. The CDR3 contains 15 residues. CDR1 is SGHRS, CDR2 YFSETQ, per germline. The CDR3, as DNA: TGCGCCAGCACCATTGAGGGGGCGGCCGAATATGGCTACACCTTC. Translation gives CASTIEGAAEYGYTF.

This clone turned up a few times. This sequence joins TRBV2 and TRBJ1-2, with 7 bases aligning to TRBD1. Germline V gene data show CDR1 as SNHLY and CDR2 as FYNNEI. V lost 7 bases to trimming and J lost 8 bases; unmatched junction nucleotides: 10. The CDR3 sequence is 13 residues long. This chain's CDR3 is CASIEEGAGGYTF. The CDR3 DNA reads TGTGCCAGCATTGAGGAGGGGGCTGGCGGCTACACCTTC.

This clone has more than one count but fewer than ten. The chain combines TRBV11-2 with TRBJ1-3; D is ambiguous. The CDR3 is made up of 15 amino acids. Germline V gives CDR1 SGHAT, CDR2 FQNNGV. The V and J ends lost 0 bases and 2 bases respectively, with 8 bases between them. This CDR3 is CASSLEGYPGNTIYF. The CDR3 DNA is TGTGCCAGCAGCTTAGAAGGGTACCCTGGAAACACCATATATTTT.

The CDR3 nucleotides are TGTGCCAGCAGGCGGCGGGACGAGCAGTTCTTC. Its translation: CASRRRDEQFF. The rearrangement joins TRBV7-8 to TRBJ2-1, with D perhaps matching TRBD2 (6 bases). The length of the CDR3 is 11 residues. V lost 6 bases and J lost 10, with 10 bases in between. The germline gives CDR1 SGHVS, CDR2 FQNEAQ.

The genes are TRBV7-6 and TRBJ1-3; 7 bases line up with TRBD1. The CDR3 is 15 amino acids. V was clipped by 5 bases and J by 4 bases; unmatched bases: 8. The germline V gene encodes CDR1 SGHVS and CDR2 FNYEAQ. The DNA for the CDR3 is TGTGCCAGCAGCCGGCAAACAGGGGTCGGAAACACCATATATTTT. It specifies CASSRQTGVGNTIYF. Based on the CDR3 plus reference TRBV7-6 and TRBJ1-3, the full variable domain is GAGVSQSPRYKVTKRGQDVALRCDPISGHVSLYWYRQALGQGPEFLTYFNYEAQQDKSGLPNDRFSAERPEGSISTLTIQRTEQRDSAMYRCASSRQTGVGNTIYFGEGSWLTVV.

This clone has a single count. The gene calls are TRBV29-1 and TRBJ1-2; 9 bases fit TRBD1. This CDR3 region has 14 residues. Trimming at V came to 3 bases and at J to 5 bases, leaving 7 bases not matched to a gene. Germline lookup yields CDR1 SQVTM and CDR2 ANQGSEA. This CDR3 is CSVESTGTGYGYTF. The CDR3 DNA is TGCAGCGTTGAGTCCACCGGGACAGGGTATGGCTACACCTTC.

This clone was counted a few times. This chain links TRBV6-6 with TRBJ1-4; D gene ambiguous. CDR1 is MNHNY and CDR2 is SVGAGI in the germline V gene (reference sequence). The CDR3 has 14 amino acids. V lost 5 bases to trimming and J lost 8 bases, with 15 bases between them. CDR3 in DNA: TGTGCCAGCAGTCCAGACCCGGGGTCAGAAAAACTGTTTTTT. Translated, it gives CASSPDPGSEKLFF.

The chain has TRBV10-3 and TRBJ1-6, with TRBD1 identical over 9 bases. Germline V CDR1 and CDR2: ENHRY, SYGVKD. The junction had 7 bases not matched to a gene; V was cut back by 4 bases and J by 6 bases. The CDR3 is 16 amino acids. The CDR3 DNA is TGTGCCATCAGTGTTAACAGGGGGCAAGTTAATTCACCCCTCCACTTT. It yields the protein CAISVNRGQVNSPLHF.

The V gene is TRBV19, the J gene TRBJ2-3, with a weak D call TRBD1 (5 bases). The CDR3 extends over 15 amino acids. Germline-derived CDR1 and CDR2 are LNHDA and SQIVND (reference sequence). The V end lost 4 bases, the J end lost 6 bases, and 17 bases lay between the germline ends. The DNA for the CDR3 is TGTGCCAGTAGTACAGGGCAAAAAGGGCGGGATACGCAGTATTTT. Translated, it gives CASSTGQKGRDTQYF.